Below are 5 T cell receptor beta chains sequenced from a single sample in a study of blood T cell repertoires in COVID-19. Profiled with immunoSEQ multiplex PCR; TCRdb holds only in-frame clones, not every one. The repertoire consists of about 120,000 clones, with around 87% occurring once and the leading ten covering approximately 2%. The sequenced sample consisted of peripheral blood. The source of these receptors is a woman between 45 and 65 years old with acute or convalescent COVID-19.

The V gene is TRBV2, the J gene TRBJ2-1, with D perhaps matching TRBD2 (5 bases). Looked up from germline, CDR1 is SNHLY and CDR2 is FYNNEI. CDR3 length: 13 residues. V dropped 2 bases and J dropped 4 bases, with 6 bases sitting between them. CDR3 DNA: TGTGCCAGCAGTGAAAGGGAGTACAATGAGCAGTTCTTC. This sequence encodes CASSEREYNEQFF.

The chain combines TRBV5-6 with TRBJ1-1; perhaps TRBD1 as D (5 bases). The CDR3 is 17 amino acids. The V end was cut by 1 base, the J end by 5 bases, with 21 bases between. Germline loops: CDR1 SGHDT, CDR2 YYEEEE. In DNA, the CDR3 is TGTGCCAGCAGCTTGCATTCGGCCGGCAGGGTGGGAACTGAAGCTTTCTTT. This sequence encodes CASSLHSAGRVGTEAFF.

This rearrangement joins TRBV10-3 to TRBJ1-3; D unresolved. V was shortened by 4 bases and J by 2 bases, with 12 bases between the two germline ends. The CDR3 contains 15 residues. CDR1 is ENHRY, CDR2 SYGVKD, per germline. CDR3: CAISGARDPGNTIYF. CDR3 sequence (DNA): TGTGCCATCAGTGGGGCTCGAGACCCTGGAAACACCATATATTTT.

The chain uses TRBV5-4 and TRBJ1-6, with D hard to call. This CDR3 is 15 amino acids long. Germline CDR1 reads SGHNT; CDR2 reads YYREEE (reference sequence). V lost 1 base to trimming and J lost 4 bases, with 9 bases between them. Here the CDR3 DNA reads TGTGCCAGCAGCTTGTTCGAGGTATATAATTCACCCCTCCACTTT. It specifies CASSLFEVYNSPLHF.

This clone was seen a few times. The CDR3 nucleotides read TGTGCCAGCAGCTTTAGCTACGAGCAGTACTTC. Its translation: CASSFSYEQYF. The V and J genes are TRBV7-2 and TRBJ2-7; D ambiguous. V gave up 3 bases and J gave up 3 bases, with 3 bases separating them. CDR3 length: 11 residues. Looked up from germline, CDR1 is SGHTA and CDR2 is FQGNSA. Filled out from reference TRBV7-2 and TRBJ2-7, the complete variable domain reads GAGVSQSPSNKVTEKGKDVELRCDPISGHTALYWYRQSLGQGLEFLIYFQGNSAPDKSGLPSDRFSAERTGGSVSTLTIQRTQQEDSAVYLCASSFSYEQYFGPGTRLTVT.